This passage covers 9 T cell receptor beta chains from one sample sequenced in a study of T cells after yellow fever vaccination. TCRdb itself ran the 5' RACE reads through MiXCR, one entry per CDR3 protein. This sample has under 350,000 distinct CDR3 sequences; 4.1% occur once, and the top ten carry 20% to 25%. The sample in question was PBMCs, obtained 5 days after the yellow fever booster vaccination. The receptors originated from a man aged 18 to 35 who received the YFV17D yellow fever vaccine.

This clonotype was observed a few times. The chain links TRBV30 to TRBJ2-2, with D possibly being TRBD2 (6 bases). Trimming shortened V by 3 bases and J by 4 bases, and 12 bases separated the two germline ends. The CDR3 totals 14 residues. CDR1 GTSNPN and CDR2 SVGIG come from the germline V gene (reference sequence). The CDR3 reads CAWRGGLLTGELFF. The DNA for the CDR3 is TGTGCCTGGAGGGGAGGACTGCTCACCGGGGAGCTGTTTTTT.

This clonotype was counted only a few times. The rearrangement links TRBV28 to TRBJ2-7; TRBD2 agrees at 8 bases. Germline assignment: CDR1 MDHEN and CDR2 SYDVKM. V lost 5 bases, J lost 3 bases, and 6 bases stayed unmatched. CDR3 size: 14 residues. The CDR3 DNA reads TGTGCCAGCAGTCACCCGAGCGGGAGCTACGAGCAGTACGTC. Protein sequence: CASSHPSGSYEQYV.

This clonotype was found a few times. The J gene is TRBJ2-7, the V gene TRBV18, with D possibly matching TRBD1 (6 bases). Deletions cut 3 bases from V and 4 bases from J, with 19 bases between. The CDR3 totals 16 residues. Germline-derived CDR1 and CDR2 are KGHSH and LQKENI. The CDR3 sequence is CASSPDSHRVRYEQYV. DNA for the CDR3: TGTGCCAGCTCACCCGATTCCCACAGGGTTAGGTACGAGCAGTACGTC.

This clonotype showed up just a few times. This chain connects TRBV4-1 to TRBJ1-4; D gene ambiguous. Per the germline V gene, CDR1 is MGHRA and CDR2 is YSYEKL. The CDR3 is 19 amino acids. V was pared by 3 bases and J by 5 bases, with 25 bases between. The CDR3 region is CASSHTKTKIGRSNEKLFF. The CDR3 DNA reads TGCGCCAGCAGCCATACCAAAACGAAAATCGGACGGTCGAATGAAAAACTGTTTTTT.

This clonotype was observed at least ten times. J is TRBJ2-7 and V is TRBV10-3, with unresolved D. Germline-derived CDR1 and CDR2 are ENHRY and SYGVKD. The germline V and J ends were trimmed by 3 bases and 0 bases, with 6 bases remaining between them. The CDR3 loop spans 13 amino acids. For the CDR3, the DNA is TGTGCCATCAGTGATCCCGGCTCCTACGAGCAGTACGTC. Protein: CAISDPGSYEQYV.

CDR3 protein: CASSLNPDPRGEQFF. CDR3 sequence (DNA): TGTGCCAGCAGCTTAAACCCGGACCCCAGGGGTGAGCAGTTCTTC. The V call is TRBV7-8, the J call TRBJ2-1, with D possibly matching TRBD1 (6 bases). The CDR3 runs to 15 residues. The germline V gene encodes CDR1 SGHVS and CDR2 FQNEAQ. The ends were cut back, 2 bases at V and 9 bases at J, with 17 bases in the middle.

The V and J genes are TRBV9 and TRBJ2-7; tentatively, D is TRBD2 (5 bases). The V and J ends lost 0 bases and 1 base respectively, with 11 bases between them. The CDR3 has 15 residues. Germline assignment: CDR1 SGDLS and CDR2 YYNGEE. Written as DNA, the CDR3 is TGTGCCAGCAGCGTAGCTCCGGGGTCTTCCTACGAGCAGTACTTC. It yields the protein CASSVAPGSSYEQYF.

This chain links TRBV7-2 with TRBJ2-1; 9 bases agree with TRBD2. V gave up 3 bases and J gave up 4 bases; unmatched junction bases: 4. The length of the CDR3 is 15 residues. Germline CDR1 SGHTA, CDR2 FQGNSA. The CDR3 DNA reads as TGTGCCAGCAGCTTTTCCAGCGGGGGGTACAATGAGCAGTTCTTC. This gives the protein CASSFSSGGYNEQFF.

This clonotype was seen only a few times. CDR3 in amino acids: CATSGLTGYEQYV. CDR3 sequence (DNA): TGTGCCACCTCGGGACTGACGGGGTACGAGCAGTACGTC. The V gene is TRBV27, the J gene TRBJ2-7, with D possibly being TRBD2 (6 bases). The germline V and J ends were trimmed by 10 bases and 4 bases, with 17 bases remaining between them. The CDR3 contains 13 residues. Germline assignment: CDR1 MNHEY and CDR2 SMNVEV (reference sequence).